Included here is one T cell receptor beta chain sequence, with context. Here immunoSEQ multiplex PCR was the method, and the copy in TCRdb shows in-frame clones only, minus some. This sample yields hundreds of thousands of clones, of which about nine tenths are seen a single time; about 1.7% belongs to the top ten. The record originates from a study of blood T cell repertoires in COVID-19. The overall study: There were acute and convalescent COVID-19 samples, and they came from the United States, Italy and Spain.

The study recruited people aged about 18 to 95 years across 20 to 30 US areas. Cohort placement rested on clinical history that participants reported themselves. Recovery meant two consecutive negative NP/OP PCR tests, professional clearance, or resolved symptoms. From germline, CDR1 is LNHDA and CDR2 SQIVND (reference sequence). The CDR3 length is 14 residues. After removal of 3 bases from V and 1 base from J, the junction contained 3 bases not matched to a gene. The V gene is TRBV19, the J gene TRBJ2-7; TRBD2 matches at 7 bases. This clonotype was obtained from a man in his forties who had recovered from COVID-19. Sequencing was carried out using PBMCs or T cells enriched from blood (not recorded which). CDR3 bases: TGTGCCAGTAGTATGGGCGGGGGATCCTACGAGCAGTACTTC. This gives the protein CASSMGGGSYEQYF.